This T cell receptor (beta chain) was recorded in a study of fetal regulatory T cell absence and autoimmunity. General study findings and limits: Pancreas TCRs were oligoclonally enriched versus cord blood, some clones over 85-fold.

CDR3 size: 15 residues. Germline CDR1 SGHTA, CDR2 FQGNSA. V shed 3 bases and J shed 5 bases, with 17 bases lying between them. The assay was run at survey level. Method: immunoSEQ multiplex PCR; TCRdb's copy keeps in-frame clones and lacks some. This table has more than 90,000 clones, approximately 75% appearing once. In regard to this clone: Its antigen is still unknown.

This sequence joins TRBV7-2 and TRBJ2-7; possible D gene TRBD1, 5 bases. This receptor was identified in a male donor with IPEX syndrome. The sample consisted of pancreas tissue. CDR3 in DNA: TGTGCCAGCAGCTTCGTCAACGCAGGGATACACGAGCAGTACTTC. This translates into CASSFVNAGIHEQYF.